The clone carrying this T cell receptor beta chain was counted between two and nine times. Its antigen is currently unknown. The sample is drawn from a study of CD8 T cells in ankylosing spondylitis. General observations from the study: There was reportedly significant enrichment of clones that were disease-linked in matched ankylosing spondylitis synovial fluid. A motif of under ten highly homologous TCR beta variants was seen as apparently characteristic of ankylosing spondylitis blood.

Per the germline V gene, CDR1 is DFQATT and CDR2 is SNEGSKA (reference sequence). With 0 bases removed from V and 7 bases from J, the gap between germline ends came to 18 bases. CDR3 length: 16 residues. One entry per CDR3 protein, called by TCRdb with MiXCR from the 5' RACE reads. Altogether approximately 350,000 distinct CDR3 sequences are present, roughly 22% being singletons, with the ten largest covering 10% to 15%. The receptor was isolated from a male donor with ankylosing spondylitis or in good health (not recorded which). The sample consisted of blood, either unsorted or a sorted T cell fraction (not recorded which). J is TRBJ1-4 and V is TRBV20-1; D might be TRBD1 (6 bases). The CDR3 bases are TGCAGTGCTAGAGATTTCGGGGCAGGGGCGATTGAAAAACTGTTTTTT. This translates into CSARDFGAGAIEKLFF.